The 3 T cell receptor beta chains reported below all come from one sample, sequenced in a study of shared clonotypes between healthy human individuals. Produced via immunoSEQ multiplex PCR; TCRdb's table is partial and in-frame only. The sample records about 490,000 clones, approximately 82% being singletons. Material for sequencing was PBMCs. The receptor source for this set is a woman between 35 and 50 years old in good health. Some clones in this sample may be carry-over from other donors' samples.

This chain links TRBV6-5 with TRBJ1-2; D is uncertain. The germline V gene has CDR1 MNHEY and CDR2 SVGAGI. The CDR3 is made up of 14 amino acids. The ends were cut back, 7 bases at V and 8 bases at J, with 20 bases in the middle. For the CDR3, the DNA is TGTGCCAGCACCTACGCTCGGGGAGGGAAGGGCTACACCTTC. Residues: CASTYARGGKGYTF.

This clone was observed once. The V gene is TRBV10-3, the J gene TRBJ2-2; 9 nucleotides align to TRBD2. The V gene's germline CDR1 is ENHRY and CDR2 SYGVKD. The CDR3 extends over 16 amino acids. With V trimmed by 3 bases and J by 3 bases, 5 bases remained unmatched. CDR3 amino acids: CAISDLAGVDTGELFF. CDR3 sequence (DNA): TGTGCCATCAGTGACTTAGCGGGAGTTGACACCGGGGAGCTGTTTTTT.

This clone was detected a few times. This chain connects TRBV28 to TRBJ1-2; unclear D gene. CDR1 and CDR2 from the germline V gene are MDHEN and SYDVKM. V was pared by 2 bases and J by 8 bases, with 9 bases between. This CDR3 contains 12 residues. In DNA form, the CDR3 reads TGTGCCAGCAGTTTAGGGGTGGTAGGCTACACCTTC. Translating it yields CASSLGVVGYTF.